Below, 27 T cell receptor beta chains from the same sample are listed, as sequenced in a study of blood T cell repertoires in COVID-19. Using immunoSEQ multiplex PCR, the repertoire was profiled, and TCRdb retains in-frame clones only, with some absent. The table has some 300,000 clones, about 87% seen once. The sample consisted of peripheral blood. The source is a man between 65 and 85 years old with acute or convalescent COVID-19.

This clone has more than one count but fewer than ten. The sample has other DNA sequences that encode this CDR3 too. This chain joins TRBV4-3 and TRBJ1-1; D unresolved. CDR1 LGHNA and CDR2 YSLEER come from the germline V gene. The V end was cut by 0 bases, the J end by 0 bases, with 2 bases between. The CDR3 covers 13 residues. The CDR3, as DNA: TGCGCCAGCAGCCAAGATATGAACACTGAAGCTTTCTTT. Amino acids: CASSQDMNTEAFF.

The chain joins TRBV18 to TRBJ1-1; possible D gene TRBD1, 5 bases. Trimming stripped 6 bases from V and 4 bases from J, with 12 bases between. CDR1 and CDR2 from the germline V gene are KGHSH and LQKENI. This CDR3 is built from 13 residues. In nucleotides, the CDR3 is TGTGCCAGCTCCATCAACGGGGGCACTGAAGCTTTCTTT. As protein: CASSINGGTEAFF.

A note on this clone: In the same sample, other DNA sequences code for this CDR3. The chain links TRBV9 to TRBJ2-1; TRBD2 matches at 9 bases. The CDR3 is made up of 15 amino acids. J lost 2 bases, V lost 2 bases, and 2 bases had no gene match. Germline V gives CDR1 SGDLS, CDR2 YYNGEE. The CDR3 region has the DNA TGTGCCAGCAGCGTCAGCGGGGGGACCTACAATGAGCAGTTCTTC. It encodes CASSVSGGTYNEQFF.

The chain couples TRBV5-1 to TRBJ2-5; TRBD2 is a possible D gene (6 bases). Trimming stripped 2 bases from V and 5 bases from J, with 13 bases between. This CDR3 has 14 amino acids. From germline, CDR1 is SGHRS and CDR2 YFSETQ. CDR3 residues: CASSFGGSWETQYF. The CDR3 DNA is TGCGCCAGCAGCTTCGGGGGTTCGTGGGAGACCCAGTACTTC.

V is TRBV9 and J is TRBJ1-2, with a possible D match to TRBD1 (5 bases). CDR3 length: 15 amino acids. Trimming shortened V by 4 bases and J by 5 bases, and 18 bases separated the two germline ends. Per germline, CDR1 SGDLS and CDR2 YYNGEE. CDR3 residues: CASSTNQGMGYGYTF. CDR3 DNA sequence: TGTGCCAGCAGCACCAATCAGGGAATGGGGTATGGCTACACCTTC.

Only one count was recorded for this clone. The genes are TRBV5-4 and TRBJ1-6, with D possibly TRBD1 on 6 matching bases. CDR1 is SGHNT, CDR2 YYREEE, per germline (reference sequence). The length of the CDR3 is 15 residues. Trimming removed 5 bases at V and 9 bases at J, with 18 bases between. The CDR3 coding sequence is TGTGCCAGCAGTCAAAGAACGGGGGGCAGTTCACCCCTCCACTTT. Encoded protein: CASSQRTGGSSPLHF.

The chain combines TRBV27 with TRBJ2-3, with 12 positions matching TRBD2. Germline lookup yields CDR1 MNHEY and CDR2 SMNVEV (reference sequence). Trimming at V came to 6 bases and at J to 6 bases, leaving 19 bases not matched to a gene. The length of the CDR3 is 19 residues. The CDR3 here is CASRDTGELAGGLLDTQYF. The CDR3 nucleotides read TGTGCCAGCAGAGACACAGGGGAACTAGCGGGAGGTCTTTTGGATACGCAGTATTTT.

V and J are TRBV6-5 and TRBJ2-2; no firm D call. The V end was cut by 6 bases, the J end by 0 bases, with 11 bases between. CDR1 and CDR2 (germline): MNHEY, SVGAGI. CDR3 length: 15 residues. The CDR3 region has the DNA TGTGCCAGCAGACTCGACAACTCGAACACCGGGGAGCTGTTTTTT. It is translated as CASRLDNSNTGELFF.

The chain recombines TRBV4-2 with TRBJ1-2; TRBD1 matches at 10 bases. Germline V gene data show CDR1 as LGHNA and CDR2 as YNFKEQ. CDR3 length: 17 residues. Germline trimming cut 3 bases from V and 3 bases from J; bases unmatched to any gene: 10. In DNA, the CDR3 is TGTGCCAGCAGCCAGGGACAGGGGCTATCTAGGGACTATGGCTACACCTTC. This translates into CASSQGQGLSRDYGYTF.

The V gene is TRBV4-3, the J gene TRBJ1-2, with 7 positions matching TRBD1. Germline V gene data show CDR1 as LGHNA and CDR2 as YSLEER. The CDR3 has 15 residues. V trimming: 0 bases; J trimming: 1 base; junction bases outside the gene matches: 2. The CDR3 reads CASSQETGVNYGYTF. CDR3 nucleotides: TGCGCCAGCAGCCAAGAAACAGGGGTTAACTATGGCTACACCTTC.

Only one count was recorded for this clone. V is TRBV6-5 and J is TRBJ1-2, with 8 bases fitting TRBD1. The V and J ends lost 6 bases and 1 base, in that order; junction bases with no gene match: 1. Looked up from germline, CDR1 is MNHEY and CDR2 is SVGAGI. The CDR3 is made up of 13 amino acids. The CDR3 DNA is TGTGCCAGCAGCGACAGGGGTAACTATGGCTACACCTTC. Translation: CASSDRGNYGYTF.

The genes are TRBV25-1 and TRBJ1-2, with D hard to call. This CDR3 is 13 amino acids long. From germline, CDR1 is MGHDK and CDR2 SYGVNS. V shed 0 bases and J shed 1 base, with 3 bases lying between them. CDR3 region: CASSEYSNYGYTF. The CDR3 bases are TGTGCCAGCAGTGAATACAGTAACTATGGCTACACCTTC.

The gene calls are TRBV5-1 and TRBJ2-1; D call uncertain. Germline CDR1 is SGHRS and CDR2 is YFSETQ. The CDR3 sequence is 16 residues long. V lost 5 bases to trimming and J lost 1 base, with 16 bases between them. As DNA, the CDR3 is TGCGCCAGCAGTAGAACGTTATTAGCATCCTACAATGAGCAGTTCTTC. Encoded protein: CASSRTLLASYNEQFF.

The chain links TRBV4-3 to TRBJ2-3; 11 nucleotides match TRBD2. Germline V lookup: CDR1 LGHNA, CDR2 YSLEER. This CDR3 region has 17 residues. Trimming at V came to 6 bases and at J to 2 bases, leaving 10 bases not matched to a gene. The CDR3 protein is CASSPGIAGGDTDTQYF. CDR3 bases: TGCGCCAGCAGTCCCGGGATAGCGGGAGGGGACACAGATACGCAGTATTTT.

The V gene is TRBV5-4, the J gene TRBJ2-7, with D tentatively TRBD2 (5 bases). Germline lookup yields CDR1 SGHNT and CDR2 YYREEE (reference sequence). The V end lost 4 bases, the J end lost 0 bases, and 17 bases lay between the germline ends. CDR3 size: 16 residues. The CDR3 here is CASSGGPAGSSYEQYF. The CDR3 bases are TGTGCCAGCAGCGGCGGACCGGCGGGTAGCTCCTACGAGCAGTACTTC. Based on the CDR3 plus reference TRBV5-4 and TRBJ2-7, the full variable domain is ETGVTQSPTHLIKTRGQQVTLRCSSQSGHNTVSWYQQALGQGPQFIFQYYREEENGRGNFPPRFSGLQFPNYSSELNVNALELDDSALYLCASSGGPAGSSYEQYFGPGTRLTVT.

This chain joins TRBV7-2 and TRBJ2-3, with TRBD2 matching 12 bases. This CDR3 has 16 amino acids. V lost 5 bases, J lost 1 base, and 4 bases stayed unmatched. Per germline, CDR1 SGHTA and CDR2 FQGNSA. The CDR3 region has the DNA TGTGCCAGCAGCAGGACTAGCGGGACCCGCACAGATACGCAGTATTTT. This translates into CASSRTSGTRTDTQYF.

The chain employs TRBV28 and TRBJ1-5, with 8 bases matching TRBD1. V gave up 4 bases and J gave up 7 bases; unmatched junction bases: 6. The CDR3 covers 14 residues. The V gene's germline CDR1 is MDHEN and CDR2 SYDVKM. DNA for the CDR3: TGTGCCAGCAGTTCCGGGACAGGTGGCCAGCCCCAGCATTTT. Its protein is CASSSGTGGQPQHF.

The chain links TRBV24-1 to TRBJ2-1, with 11 bases lining up with TRBD2. The CDR3 has 17 residues. The V gene's germline CDR1 is KGHDR and CDR2 SFDVKD. The trim removed 3 bases at V and 5 bases at J, leaving 8 bases unmatched. The CDR3 sequence is CATSDRSLAGGDNEQFF. The CDR3 DNA is TGTGCCACCAGTGATCGCAGTCTAGCGGGGGGCGACAATGAGCAGTTCTTC.

V is TRBV28 and J is TRBJ1-3, with D perhaps TRBD1 (5 bases). Germline V gene lookup returns CDR1 MDHEN and CDR2 SYDVKM. CDR3 size: 16 residues. The V and J ends lost 5 bases and 1 base respectively, with 15 bases between them. The CDR3 here is CASSTLGGGSGNTIYF. In DNA, the CDR3 is TGTGCCAGCAGTACCTTGGGGGGGGGATCTGGAAACACCATATATTTT. Based on the CDR3 plus reference TRBV28 and TRBJ1-3, the full variable domain is DVKVTQSSRYLVKRTGEKVFLECVQDMDHENMFWYRQDPGLGLRLIYFSYDVKMKEKGDIPEGYSVSREKKERFSLILESASTNQTSMYLCASSTLGGGSGNTIYFGEGSWLTVV.

The J gene is TRBJ1-1, the V gene TRBV5-1; no definite D call. The CDR3 consists of 12 residues. Germline values: CDR1 SGHRS, CDR2 YFSETQ. V was pared by 1 base and J by 4 bases, with 5 bases between. The CDR3 region is CASSLQSTEAFF. The CDR3 nucleotides read TGCGCCAGCAGCTTGCAATCCACTGAAGCTTTCTTT.

This chain joins TRBV7-2 and TRBJ2-2; 12 bases fit TRBD2. The CDR3 has 16 residues. Germline-derived CDR1 and CDR2 are SGHTA and FQGNSA. Trimming at V came to 2 bases and at J to 9 bases, leaving 7 bases not matched to a gene. In DNA, the CDR3 is TGTGCCAGCAGCTTACCGACTAGCGGGAGCGCTAGGGAGCTGTTTTTT. It translates to CASSLPTSGSARELFF.

The gene calls are TRBV28 and TRBJ2-2, with a possible D match to TRBD1 (6 bases). The germline gives CDR1 MDHEN, CDR2 SYDVKM. The CDR3 is 15 residues long. The V and J ends lost 3 bases and 4 bases respectively, with 12 bases between them. The CDR3 region has the DNA TGTGCCAGCAGTTTTTGGACAGAGTTCACCGGGGAGCTGTTTTTT. This gives the protein CASSFWTEFTGELFF.

The chain links TRBV6-6 to TRBJ1-1, with D possibly TRBD1 on 5 matching bases. The germline V and J ends were trimmed by 6 bases and 6 bases, with 20 bases remaining between them. Germline CDR1 is MNHNY and CDR2 is SVGAGI (reference sequence). The length of the CDR3 is 15 residues. The chain's CDR3 is CASSPGTLFKAEAFF. The CDR3 DNA is TGTGCCAGCAGCCCAGGGACTCTGTTCAAGGCTGAAGCTTTCTTT.

The gene calls are TRBV28 and TRBJ1-1; possibly TRBD1 for D (5 bases). Germline lookup yields CDR1 MDHEN and CDR2 SYDVKM. CDR3 size: 13 residues. Trimming stripped 6 bases from V and 7 bases from J, with 15 bases between. The CDR3 sequence: CASSSTGWGEAFF. The DNA for the CDR3 is TGTGCCAGCAGCTCTACAGGTTGGGGTGAAGCTTTCTTT.

V usage is TRBV4-1 and J usage is TRBJ2-3; 14 bases agree with TRBD2. CDR3 length equals 16 residues. With V trimmed by 2 bases and J by 5 bases, 3 bases remained unmatched. Germline assignment: CDR1 MGHRA and CDR2 YSYEKL. CDR3 sequence (DNA): TGCGCCAGCAGCCAAAAGGGACTAGCGGGAGAAGATACGCAGTATTTT. It encodes CASSQKGLAGEDTQYF.

This chain connects TRBV24-1 to TRBJ1-5; D not certain. In germline, CDR1 is KGHDR, CDR2 SFDVKD. V dropped 12 bases and J dropped 2 bases, with 10 bases sitting between them. This CDR3 is 12 amino acids long. The CDR3 region has the DNA TGTGCCCCCGAGCCGGGCAATCAGCCCCAGCATTTT. Its translation: CAPEPGNQPQHF.

This sequence joins TRBV6-6 and TRBJ2-7; tentative D call: TRBD2 (5 bases). The V gene's germline CDR1 is MNHNY and CDR2 SVGAGI (reference sequence). The CDR3 spans 13 residues. Trimming cost V 0 bases and J 3 bases, with 6 bases left between them. DNA of the CDR3: TGTGCCAGCAGTTACTCCGGGGTCTACGAGCAGTACTTC. Amino acids: CASSYSGVYEQYF.